The T cell receptor delta chain under discussion was sequenced for a study of γδ T cells in repeated Plasmodium falciparum infection (dated by TCRdb to 2020 to 2022). At the level of the whole study: The natural-infection arm enrolled Malian children exposed to intense seasonal malaria transmission and compared the Malian children with Australian children matched for age and gender. A few malaria-naive U.S. adults underwent four controlled human malaria infections by bites from P. falciparum NF54-infected Anopheles stephensi mosquitoes over around 590 days. Samples were collected from controlled-infection subjects at baseline, immediately before selected infections, and 21 days after each infection. The gammadelta TCR repertoires from Mali were analysed in two ways: cross-sectionally during periods with no transmission, and longitudinally across episodes of acute febrile malaria. In the study, the shaping of the human gammadelta T cell repertoire by repeated Plasmodium falciparum infection was examined using natural infection in Mali and controlled human malaria infection. The study at large found these results: Analysis of inter-individual variability in gammadelta T cell responses was limited by the small size of the controlled-infection cohort. Vgamma9/Vdelta2+ TCR repertoires kept a highly stable polyclonal repertoire across time and infection, and many TCRgamma sequences overlapped between individuals. Compared with the repertoires of Australian children, the Vdelta2-negative gammadelta TCR repertoires of Malian children appeared more clonally expanded, less diverse and less shared. Generalizability was limited because the Malian cohort came from a small rural village made up predominantly of one ethnic group. In Vdelta2-negative, largely Vdelta1+, gammadelta TCR repertoires, repeated controlled infections appeared to drive waves of new clonotype selection.

The CDR1 and CDR2 encoded by the germline V gene are TSWWSYY and QGS. At the junction V is shortened by 4 bases and J by 2 bases; bases outside the gene matches: 37. From cysteine to phenylalanine, the CDR3 is 26 amino acids long. The kept DNA is CDR3 alone, 78 bases in frame from the first base. As for this clone: No cognate antigen has been identified for it. TCRdb shows a much larger clone's protein in place of this DNA's translation, and the two differ at residue 8, likely through a read error; the protein shown is translated from the DNA.

Vgamma9/Vdelta2+ and Vdelta2-negative gammadelta T cell populations were flow-sorted from peripheral blood mononuclear cells for bulk TCR repertoire analysis. Preparation of the library involved multiplex PCR. Sequencing was performed on an Illumina MiSeq. Every sorted gammadelta T cell sample had both its TCR gamma (TRG) and TCR delta (TRD) chains sequenced. Under the source paper's analysis protocol: The repertoire analyses used clonotype tree plots, the accumulated frequency of the top 20 clonotypes, and diversity index (DI) and D75 metrics. TCRdb reprocessed the public data with the CATT caller; entries with the same nucleotide sequence were combined afterwards. The V and J calls shown here were made by TCRdb, not taken from the authors' results. This sample holds around 50,000 delta-chain clones; over 1.5% were observed only once. About 9.1% of the sample lies in the top ten.

The sequenced material came from gamma-delta T cells from blood. Recombination linked TRDV1 to TRDJ2; 7 middle bases align to TRDD2. The J gene, missing from TCRdb, was assigned here through DNA to germline matching. This sequence originates from a pool of human donors (malaria-infected and uninfected, not separated). The nucleotide sequence is given as TGTGCTCTTGGGGGACTAGCGCCTCCTATGAAGCTGGAGGATTCTCCTTCCTTAGCATTGACAGCACAACTCTTCTTT. Translation gives CALGGLAPPMKLEDSPSLALTAQLFF.